These 8 T cell receptor beta chains were sequenced from one sample in a study of shared clonotypes between healthy human individuals. Profiling relied on immunoSEQ multiplex PCR, and the TCRdb table lists in-frame clones only, not all of them. Among under 2.5 million clones, around 92% were seen once, and the ten largest hold approximately 0.41%. Sequences were obtained from naive CD4+ T cells from PBMCs. Subset defined: CD45RA+ positively selected. The receptors here all came from a man between 18 and 29 years old in good health. Some clones in this sample may be carry-over from other donors' samples.

The genes are TRBV5-4 and TRBJ2-1; 9 bases are a match to TRBD1. Germline assignment: CDR1 SGHNT and CDR2 YYREEE (reference sequence). V shed 6 bases and J 8 bases; nucleotides not matched to a gene: 9. This CDR3 has 14 residues. For the CDR3, the DNA is TGTGCCAGCACCCAGGGACAGGGTTATGATGAGCAGTTCTTC. Protein: CASTQGQGYDEQFF.

The V gene is TRBV10-3, the J gene TRBJ1-6; 10 nucleotides align to TRBD1. Germline V gene data show CDR1 as ENHRY and CDR2 as SYGVKD. V was pared by 4 bases and J by 9 bases, with 0 bases of the junction left unmatched. This CDR3 has 13 amino acids. CDR3 region: CAISGDRGSPLHF. CDR3 bases: TGTGCCATCAGTGGGGACAGGGGTTCACCCCTCCACTTT.

This clone was observed a handful of times. The CDR3 nucleotides are TGTGCCAGCAGTCTTCAACAGGGGCGCTATGGCTACACCTTC. Protein product: CASSLQQGRYGYTF. The V call is TRBV28, the J call TRBJ1-2, with 7 bases fitting TRBD1. V was pared by 5 bases and J by 4 bases, with 7 bases of the junction left unmatched. The CDR3 spans 14 residues. CDR1 MDHEN and CDR2 SYDVKM come from the germline V gene.

This chain links TRBV28 with TRBJ2-5; no clear D gene. The end of the DNA aligns better with TRBJ2-7, so the J call may be wrong. CDR1 is MDHEN, CDR2 SYDVKM, per germline. The CDR3 is 15 residues long. Here the CDR3 reads CASSFQVVAPYEQYF. The CDR3 DNA reads as TGTGCCAGCAGTTTCCAGGTTGTCGCTCCCTACGAGCAGTACTTC.

Notes on this clone: Other DNA variants within this sample encode the same CDR3. The chain recombines TRBV5-1 with TRBJ2-1, with 10 positions matching TRBD2. This CDR3 has 15 amino acids. The V and J ends lost 3 bases and 2 bases, in that order; junction bases with no gene match: 2. CDR1 and CDR2 (germline): SGHRS, YFSETQ. The CDR3 reads CASSSTSGTYNEQFF. The CDR3, as DNA: TGCGCCAGCAGCTCTACTAGCGGGACCTACAATGAGCAGTTCTTC.

This sequence joins TRBV6-1 and TRBJ2-7; maybe TRBD2 (6 bases). Germline V CDR1 and CDR2: MNHNS, SASEGT. The CDR3 loop spans 18 amino acids. The V gene lost 2 bases and the J gene lost 2 bases, with 22 bases spanning the gap. The chain's CDR3 is CASSEPQASGRQTYEQYF. The CDR3 DNA follows: TGTGCCAGCAGTGAACCCCAGGCCAGCGGGCGACAAACCTACGAGCAGTACTTC.

The chain joins TRBV19 to TRBJ2-2, with D hard to call. V was clipped by 5 bases and J by 8 bases, with 6 bases between them. This CDR3 is built from 11 residues. The V gene's germline CDR1 is LNHDA and CDR2 SQIVND (reference sequence). The CDR3 is CASSGAGELFF. CDR3 DNA sequence: TGTGCCAGTAGTGGAGCGGGGGAGCTGTTTTTT.

This sequence joins TRBV13 and TRBJ2-7; D ambiguous. The germline V and J ends were trimmed by 5 bases and 2 bases, with 13 bases remaining between them. Germline CDR1 is PRHDT and CDR2 is FYEKMQ (reference sequence). The CDR3 contains 14 residues. In DNA, the CDR3 is TGTGCCAGCAGCGAGTGGACGGCTCCCTACGAGCAGTACTTC. The encoded protein is CASSEWTAPYEQYF. The full variable domain, its missing parts supplied by reference TRBV13 and TRBJ2-7, is AAGVIQSPRHLIKEKRETATLKCYPIPRHDTVYWYQQGPGQDPQFLISFYEKMQSDKGSIPDRFSAQQFSDYHSELNMSSLELGDSALYFCASSEWTAPYEQYFGPGTRLTVT.